These T cell receptor beta chains were read from a single sample in a study of vaccination effects on CD4 cells after COVID-19. Their recognized antigens are unknown. Sequencing was performed with immunoSEQ multiplex PCR; in TCRdb, only in-frame clones are kept and a portion is missing. The sample contains 40,000 or so clones, around 66% of which appear only once. Source: CD4+ T cells from PBMCs cultured with a peptide pool, taken before COVID-19 vaccination. These receptors originate from a human donor who had a prior SARS-CoV-2 infection. Each CDR3 is given with its conserved first and last residue. A D gene is named only where the DNA matches it firmly. Clone size is given for some rows only: seen once, a few or many times, or a class if the clone is expanded.

clone size	D gene	J gene	V gene	CDR3 DNA	CDR3 protein
once	NA	TRBJ1-4	TRBV18	TGTGCCAGCTCACCGGAACAGAATGAAAAACTGTTTTTT	CASSPEQNEKLFF
NA	NA	TRBJ2-1	TRBV12-3/TRBV12-4	TGTGCCAGCAGTTTATCCCTCGGACAGCAGTTCTTC	CASSLSLGQQFF
NA	NA	TRBJ1-1	TRBV10-3	TGTGCCATCAGTGAGTCGCAAGGGGGAGCTTTCTTT	CAISESQGGAFF
NA	NA	TRBJ2-5	TRBV9	TGTGCCAGCAGCGTGGACAGATACCAAGAGACCCAGTACTTC	CASSVDRYQETQYF
few	TRBD1	TRBJ2-2	TRBV4-3	TGCGCCAGCAGCCAATCGACAGGGCACACCGGGGAGCTGTTTTTT	CASSQSTGHTGELFF
NA	NA	TRBJ2-4	TRBV28	TGTGCCAGCAGTACCTCTTGGGGTGAGTCGGGAAACATTCAGTACTTC	CASSTSWGESGNIQYF
NA	NA	TRBJ1-2	TRBV15	TGTGCCACCAGCTTCGCAGGCTATGGCTACACCTTC	CATSFAGYGYTF
NA	TRBD1	TRBJ2-5	TRBV2	TGTGCCAGCAGGTCGGACAGGGGGGAGACCCAGTACTTC	CASRSDRGETQYF
NA	NA	TRBJ2-7	TRBV18	TGTGCCAGCTCACCATTCTTATCCGACTCCTACGAGCAGTACTTC	CASSPFLSDSYEQYF
NA	NA	TRBJ1-1	TRBV18	TGTGCCAGCTCACCGGTCTACGGTGGTGAAGCTTTCTTT	CASSPVYGGEAFF
NA	TRBD2	TRBJ2-3	TRBV7-2	TGTGCCAGCAGCGAGAAACTAGCGACAAGCACAGATACGCAGTATTTT	CASSEKLATSTDTQYF
NA	TRBD2	TRBJ2-1	TRBV9	TGTGCCAGCAGCGCCACTAGCGGGAGGTCCAATGAGCAGTTCTTC	CASSATSGRSNEQFF
NA	NA	TRBJ2-1	TRBV30	TGTGCCTGGAGCTGGAGCGGGCACTACAATGAGCAGTTCTTC	CAWSWSGHYNEQFF
once	NA	TRBJ2-5	TRBV2	TGTGCCAGCAATCAAGAGACCCAGTACTTC	CASNQETQYF
few	TRBD2	TRBJ2-7	TRBV18	TGTGCCAGCTCACCGGGACTAGCGGTAACCTACGAGCAGTACTTC	CASSPGLAVTYEQYF
once	NA	TRBJ1-1	TRBV6-5	TGTGCCAGCAGGACAGGACAGTTTAACACTGAAGCTTTCTTT	CASRTGQFNTEAFF
NA	TRBD2	TRBJ2-2	TRBV5-1	TGCGCCAGCAGCTTGGGACTAGCGGGAGGATCGGGCACCGGGGAGCTGTTTTTT	CASSLGLAGGSGTGELFF
NA	TRBD2	TRBJ2-5	TRBV25-1	TGTGCCAGCGGACTAGCGGGAGATCAAGAGACCCAGTACTTC	CASGLAGDQETQYF
NA	TRBD2	TRBJ2-2	TRBV5-1	TGCGCCAGCACCCGGGGGCCTAGCGGGGGAACCGGGGAGCTGTTTTTT	CASTRGPSGGTGELFF
NA	TRBD2	TRBJ2-7	TRBV28	TGTGCCAGCAGCCTCAGCGGGAGGGGGCTCCCCTACGAGCAGTACTTC	CASSLSGRGLPYEQYF
NA	NA	TRBJ2-2	TRBV7-9	TGTGCCAGCACCGGGCTCGGGTGGGGATCTGTCGGGGAGCTGTTTTTT	CASTGLGWGSVGELFF
NA	NA	TRBJ1-2	TRBV27	TGTGCCAGCAGATGGGACACCGCCCGGACACCTTCTGGCTACACCTTC	CASRWDTARTPSGYTF
NA	TRBD1	TRBJ2-2	TRBV6-6	TGTGCCAGCAGACCCGGGACAGGGGTCACCGGGGAGCTGTTTTTT	CASRPGTGVTGELFF
NA	TRBD2	TRBJ2-1	TRBV18	TGTGCCAGCTCACCGATCAGCGGGGGGAACAATGAGCAGTTCTTC	CASSPISGGNNEQFF
few	NA	TRBJ2-2	TRBV6-5	TGTGCCAGCAGCCGAGGATATGGAAACCACGGGGAGCTGTTTTTT	CASSRGYGNHGELFF
NA	NA	TRBJ2-1	TRBV21-1	TGTGCCAGCAGCACCAGACTAATCCAGTTCTTC	CASSTRLIQFF
NA	NA	TRBJ1-5	TRBV18	TGTGCCAGCTCACCAGGACCCTATGTTGCCCAGCATTTT	CASSPGPYVAQHF
NA	NA	TRBJ2-5	TRBV11-2	TGTGCCAGCAGCTTAGGCGCGTCAGGGTACCAAGAGACCCAGTACTTC	CASSLGASGYQETQYF